This T cell receptor beta chain was recorded in a study of early T cells in non-severe SARS-CoV-2 infection. TCRdb re-called the 5' RACE reads through MiXCR, storing one row per CDR3 protein. This table holds about 36,000 distinct CDR3 sequences, nearly 10% found once. The CDR3 sequence is 13 residues long. Germline loops: CDR1 ENHRY, CDR2 SYGVKD. V was pared by 11 bases and J by 3 bases, with 15 bases between. Sequencing input: whole blood. The TCR sequence derives from an adult who was a healthcare worker with PCR-confirmed SARS-CoV-2 infection or an uninfected control (not recorded which). The chain links TRBV10-3 to TRBJ2-3; D remains unclear. The CDR3 DNA sequence: TGTGCCTCGAGTCTTGGGTTGACAGATACGCAGTATTTT. This encodes CASSLGLTDTQYF.